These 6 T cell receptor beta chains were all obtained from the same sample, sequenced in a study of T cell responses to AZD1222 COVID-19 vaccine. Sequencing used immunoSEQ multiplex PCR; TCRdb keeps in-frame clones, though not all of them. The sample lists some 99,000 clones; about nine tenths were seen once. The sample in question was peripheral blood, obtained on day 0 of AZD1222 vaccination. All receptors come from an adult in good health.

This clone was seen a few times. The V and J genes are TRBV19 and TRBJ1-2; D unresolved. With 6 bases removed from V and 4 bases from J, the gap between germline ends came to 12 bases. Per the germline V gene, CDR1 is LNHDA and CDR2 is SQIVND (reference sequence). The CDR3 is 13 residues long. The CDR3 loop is CASRKPEGYGYTF. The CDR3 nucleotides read TGTGCCAGTAGAAAACCGGAAGGCTATGGCTACACCTTC.

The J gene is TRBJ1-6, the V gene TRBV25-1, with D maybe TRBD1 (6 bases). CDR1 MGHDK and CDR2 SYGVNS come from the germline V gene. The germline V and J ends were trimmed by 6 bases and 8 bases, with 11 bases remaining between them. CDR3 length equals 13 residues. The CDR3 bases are TGTGCCAGCAGGAGGGGGACGGATTCACCCCTCCACTTT. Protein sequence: CASRRGTDSPLHF.

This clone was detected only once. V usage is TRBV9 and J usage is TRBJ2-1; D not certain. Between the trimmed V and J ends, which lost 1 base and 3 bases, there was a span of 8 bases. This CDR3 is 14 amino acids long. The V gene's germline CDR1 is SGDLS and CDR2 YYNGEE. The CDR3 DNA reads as TGTGCCAGCAGCGTAAGGGATCTCTACAATGAGCAGTTCTTC. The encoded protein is CASSVRDLYNEQFF.

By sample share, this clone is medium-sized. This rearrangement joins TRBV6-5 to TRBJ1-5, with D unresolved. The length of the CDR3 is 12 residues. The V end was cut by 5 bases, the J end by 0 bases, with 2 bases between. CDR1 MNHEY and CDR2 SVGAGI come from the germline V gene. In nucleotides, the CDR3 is TGTGCCAGCAGTCCTAGCAATCAGCCCCAGCATTTT. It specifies CASSPSNQPQHF.

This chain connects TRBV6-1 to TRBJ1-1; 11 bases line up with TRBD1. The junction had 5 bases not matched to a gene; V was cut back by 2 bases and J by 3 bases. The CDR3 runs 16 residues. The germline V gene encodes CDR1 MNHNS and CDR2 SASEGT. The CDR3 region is CASSENPGQGDTEAFF. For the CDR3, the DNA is TGTGCCAGCAGTGAAAACCCGGGACAGGGGGACACTGAAGCTTTCTTT.

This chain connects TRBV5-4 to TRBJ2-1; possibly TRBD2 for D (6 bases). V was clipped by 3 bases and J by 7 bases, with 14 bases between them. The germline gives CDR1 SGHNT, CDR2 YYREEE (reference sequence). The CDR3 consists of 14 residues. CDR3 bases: TGTGCCAGCAGCTCGGGGGACTTAGGAAATGAGCAGTTCTTC. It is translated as CASSSGDLGNEQFF.